A single sample is the source of the 10 T cell receptor beta chains below, sequenced in a study of OX40 agonist ivuxolimab in advanced cancers. Sequencing used immunoSEQ multiplex PCR; TCRdb keeps in-frame clones, though not all of them. The data contain roughly 92,000 clones, under 90% of them singletons. The sample here was CD4+ or CD8+ T cells sorted from blood, taken in a trial of the OX40 agonist ivuxolimab. Receptor source: an adult with an advanced solid tumor such as melanoma, head and neck, liver or kidney cancer.

J is TRBJ1-1 and V is TRBV21-1. TRBV21-1 is noted as a pseudogene. The CDR3 length is 14 residues. CDR3 nucleotide sequence: TGTGCCAGCAGCAGACGGGGCAGTAACACTGAAGCTTTCTTT. Protein sequence: CASSRRGSNTEAFF.

This clone has more than one count but fewer than ten. CDR3 DNA sequence: TGTGCCAGCTCACCACTTAATGGGAACACTGAAGCTTTCTTT. Its translation: CASSPLNGNTEAFF. The rearrangement uses TRBV18 and TRBJ1-1; D is uncertain. From germline, CDR1 is KGHSH and CDR2 LQKENI. V lost 1 base, J lost 1 base, and 7 bases lay in between. The CDR3 spans 14 residues.

A single count supports this clone. This chain joins TRBV19 and TRBJ1-3; D gene ambiguous. This CDR3 region has 15 residues. CDR1 and CDR2 (germline): LNHDA, SQIVND (reference sequence). Trimming took off 5 bases at V and 2 bases at J, with 13 bases between the two ends. This chain's CDR3 is CASSGGASPGNTIYF. The CDR3 DNA reads as TGTGCCAGTAGTGGCGGAGCCTCCCCTGGAAACACCATATATTTT.

The rearrangement joins TRBV19 to TRBJ2-3; 10 positions agree with TRBD2. V was clipped by 3 bases and J by 6 bases; unmatched bases: 6. This CDR3 has 15 residues. Germline CDR1 and CDR2: LNHDA and SQIVND (reference sequence). Here the CDR3 reads CASSILAGDSDTQYF. As DNA, the CDR3 is TGTGCCAGTAGTATTCTAGCGGGAGATTCCGATACGCAGTATTTT. Filled out from reference TRBV19 and TRBJ2-3, the complete variable domain reads DGGITQSPKYLFRKEGQNVTLSCEQNLNHDAMYWYRQDPGQGLRLIYYSQIVNDFQKGDIAEGYSVSREKKESFPLTVTSAQKNPTAFYLCASSILAGDSDTQYFGPGTRLTVL.

The V and J genes are TRBV10-3 and TRBJ2-1; tentatively, D is TRBD1 (5 bases). Germline CDR1 reads ENHRY; CDR2 reads SYGVKD. V was cut by 6 bases and J by 0 bases, with 12 bases left in between. The CDR3 is 15 amino acids. CDR3 sequence reads: CAISKTESSYNEQFF. Here the CDR3 DNA reads TGTGCCATCAGCAAGACAGAGAGCTCCTACAATGAGCAGTTCTTC.

The chain uses TRBV5-4 and TRBJ2-7; TRBD2 might be the D (5 bases). The CDR3 runs 14 residues. With 7 bases removed from V and 0 bases from J, the gap between germline ends came to 14 bases. CDR1 SGHNT and CDR2 YYREEE come from the germline V gene (reference sequence). The DNA for the CDR3 is TGTGCCAGCGTTGAGGGCCCCCCCTCCTACGAGCAGTACTTC. It specifies CASVEGPPSYEQYF.

This chain links TRBV11-1 with TRBJ2-6, with 10 bases identical to TRBD1. This CDR3 has 19 amino acids. The germline V gene has CDR1 SGHAT and CDR2 FQDESV (reference sequence). With 6 bases clipped from V and 0 bases from J, the junction kept 11 bases outside the gene matches. CDR3 nucleotide sequence: TGTGCCAGCAGGACAGGGGGCCAAGGAACCCCCTCTGGGGCCAACGTCCTGACTTTC. Residues: CASRTGGQGTPSGANVLTF.

The sample holds a few counts of this clone. The rearrangement uses TRBV27 and TRBJ2-7, with D possibly being TRBD1 (5 bases). The CDR3 runs to 13 residues. Germline CDR1 and CDR2: MNHEY and SMNVEV (reference sequence). Trimming cost V 5 bases and J 1 base, with 9 bases left between them. CDR3 DNA sequence: TGTGCCAGCAGTCCCAGGGCGTCCTACGAGCAGTACTTC. Amino acid sequence: CASSPRASYEQYF.

The chain has TRBV6-5 and TRBJ2-5, with unresolved D. Per germline, CDR1 MNHEY and CDR2 SVGAGI. The CDR3 loop spans 11 amino acids. Trimming took 3 bases from V and 5 from J, leaving 4 bases between them. CDR3 nucleotide sequence: TGTGCCAGCAGTTATGATGAGACCCAGTACTTC. It translates to CASSYDETQYF.

V gene TRBV15 combines with J gene TRBJ1-5, with D possibly being TRBD1 (6 bases). CDR1 is LNHNV, CDR2 YYDKDF, per germline (reference sequence). There are 16 residues in the CDR3. Deletions cut 2 bases from V and 0 bases from J, with 11 bases between. The CDR3 sequence: CATSRTGQSSNQPQHF. DNA of the CDR3: TGTGCCACCAGCAGAACTGGACAGTCTAGCAATCAGCCCCAGCATTTT. The whole variable domain, filled in from reference TRBV15 and TRBJ1-5, reads DAMVIQNPRYQVTQFGKPVTLSCSQTLNHNVMYWYQQKSSQAPKLLFHYYDKDFNNEADTPDNFQSRRPNTSFCFLDIRSPGLGDTAMYLCATSRTGQSSNQPQHFGDGTRLSIL.